This is a list of T cell receptor beta chains from one sample in a study of early T cells in non-severe SARS-CoV-2 infection. TCRdb re-called the 5' RACE reads through MiXCR, storing one row per CDR3 protein. The sample contains nearly 60,000 distinct CDR3 sequences, about 13% of which appear only once. The specimen sequenced was whole blood. The origin of the receptors is an adult who was a healthcare worker with PCR-confirmed SARS-CoV-2 infection or an uninfected control (not recorded which). Both conserved end residues are part of each CDR3. A D gene is named only where the DNA matches it firmly. The listing skips clone size in some rows; elsewhere it reads once, few, many or a size class.

V gene: TRBV20-1; clone size: few; D gene: TRBD2; J gene: TRBJ2-1; CDR3 DNA: TGCAGTGCTAGAGATTGGGGACTAGCGGGAGTTCGAGTCGACAATGAGCAGTTCTTC; CDR3 protein: CSARDWGLAGVRVDNEQFF
V gene: TRBV29-1; clone size: many; D gene: NA; J gene: TRBJ2-1; CDR3 DNA: TGCAGCATAAGGTTGGGGGTCTATGAGCAGTTCTTC; CDR3 protein: CSIRLGVYEQFF
V gene: TRBV6-2/TRBV6-3; clone size: many; D gene: TRBD2; J gene: TRBJ2-7; CDR3 DNA: TGTGCCAGCGCTCGGGGGGCCTACGAGCAGTACTTC; CDR3 protein: CASARGAYEQYF
V gene: TRBV14; clone size: many; D gene: NA; J gene: TRBJ2-2; CDR3 DNA: TGTGCCAGCAGCCCTCGGACGGGCACCGGGGAGCTGTTTTTT; CDR3 protein: CASSPRTGTGELFF
V gene: TRBV29-1; clone size: many; D gene: TRBD2; J gene: TRBJ2-3; CDR3 DNA: TGCAGCATACTAGCGGGAGTTGGAGATACGCAGTATTTT; CDR3 protein: CSILAGVGDTQYF
V gene: TRBV20-1; clone size: many; D gene: NA; J gene: TRBJ2-5; CDR3 DNA: TGCAGTGCTAGAGCCCCGACGGGTGAGACCCAGTACTTC; CDR3 protein: CSARAPTGETQYF
V gene: TRBV2; clone size: few; D gene: TRBD2; J gene: TRBJ2-1; CDR3 DNA: TGTGCCAGCAGCGGACTAGCGGGGTTTTTCTACAATGAGCAGTTCTTC; CDR3 protein: CASSGLAGFFYNEQFF
V gene: TRBV6-4; clone size: many; D gene: TRBD2; J gene: TRBJ2-1; CDR3 DNA: TGTGCCAGCAGTCCGGGACTAGCGGGTTACAATGAGCAGTTCTTC; CDR3 protein: CASSPGLAGYNEQFF
V gene: TRBV7-6; clone size: few; D gene: TRBD1; J gene: TRBJ2-7; CDR3 DNA: TGTGCCAGCAGCCCCCGGACAGGGGGTCCCTACGAGCAGTACTTC; CDR3 protein: CASSPRTGGPYEQYF
V gene: TRBV12-3/TRBV12-4; clone size: many; D gene: TRBD1; J gene: TRBJ1-3; CDR3 DNA: TGTGCCAGCAGTTCCACGGACAGGGCCTTTGGAAACACCATATATTTT; CDR3 protein: CASSSTDRAFGNTIYF
V gene: TRBV11-2; clone size: few; D gene: NA; J gene: TRBJ2-5; CDR3 DNA: TGTGCCAGCAGCTTAGATCCCCAAGAGACCCAGTACTTC; CDR3 protein: CASSLDPQETQYF
V gene: TRBV20-1; clone size: many; D gene: NA; J gene: TRBJ2-1; CDR3 DNA: TGCAGTGCTACCAGGAACAATGAGCAGTTCTTC; CDR3 protein: CSATRNNEQFF
V gene: TRBV7-9; clone size: few; D gene: TRBD2; J gene: TRBJ2-1; CDR3 DNA: TGTGCCAGCAGCCCATCGCGGGAGCTAGCGGGTGTACCTGAGCAGTTCTTC; CDR3 protein: CASSPSRELAGVPEQFF
V gene: TRBV7-8; clone size: many; D gene: TRBD1; J gene: TRBJ2-5; CDR3 DNA: TGTGCCAGCAGCTCCACAGGGGTCCAAGAGACCCAGTACTTC; CDR3 protein: CASSSTGVQETQYF
V gene: TRBV19; clone size: many; D gene: NA; J gene: TRBJ2-3; CDR3 DNA: TGTGCCAGTAGTATTCAGGGAGATACGCAGTATTTT; CDR3 protein: CASSIQGDTQYF
V gene: TRBV5-1; clone size: NA; D gene: NA; J gene: TRBJ2-2; CDR3 DNA: TGCGCCAGCAGCTTTAGGGGGGATCCCGGGGAGCTGTTTTTT; CDR3 protein: CASSFRGDPGELFF
V gene: TRBV6-5; clone size: NA; D gene: TRBD1; J gene: TRBJ1-1; CDR3 DNA: TGTGCCAGCAGTCCTCACAGGGGATTGAACACTGAAGCTTTCTTT; CDR3 protein: CASSPHRGLNTEAFF
V gene: TRBV10-3; clone size: many; D gene: NA; J gene: TRBJ1-1; CDR3 DNA: TGTGCCATCAATCCAGGGAACACTGAAGCTTTCTTT; CDR3 protein: CAINPGNTEAFF
V gene: TRBV5-6; clone size: many; D gene: NA; J gene: TRBJ2-3; CDR3 DNA: TGTGCCAGCAGCTTGGTCAGAATCGGAGATACGCAGTATTTT; CDR3 protein: CASSLVRIGDTQYF
V gene: TRBV12-3/TRBV12-4; clone size: many; D gene: NA; J gene: TRBJ1-1; CDR3 DNA: TGTGCCAGCAGTCCGGGGAAAGCCACTGAAGCTTTCTTT; CDR3 protein: CASSPGKATEAFF
V gene: TRBV20-1; clone size: NA; D gene: TRBD1; J gene: TRBJ1-1; CDR3 DNA: TGCAGTGCAACAGGGGGAGGTGAAGCTTTCTTT; CDR3 protein: CSATGGGEAFF
V gene: TRBV6-2/TRBV6-3; clone size: few; D gene: NA; J gene: TRBJ2-1; CDR3 DNA: TGTGCCAGCAGTTACATGACTACCCAGCAGTTCTTC; CDR3 protein: CASSYMTTQQFF
V gene: TRBV4-2; clone size: many; D gene: NA; J gene: TRBJ2-1; CDR3 DNA: TGTGCCAGCAGCCAAGATGAAGGTCGAGGCTCCTACAATGAGCAGTTCTTC; CDR3 protein: CASSQDEGRGSYNEQFF
V gene: TRBV5-4; clone size: NA; D gene: NA; J gene: TRBJ2-7; CDR3 DNA: TGTGCCAGCAGCTTGGGTTGGGGGGCGGAGGAGCAGTACTTC; CDR3 protein: CASSLGWGAEEQYF
V gene: TRBV4-3; clone size: few; D gene: NA; J gene: TRBJ2-2; CDR3 DNA: TGCGCCAGCAGCCGCGGCGTCAGGAACACCGGGGAGCTGTTTTTT; CDR3 protein: CASSRGVRNTGELFF
V gene: TRBV7-2; clone size: many; D gene: TRBD2; J gene: TRBJ2-7; CDR3 DNA: TGTGCCAGCAGCTTACGTGCGGGGGGGTTAGACGAGCAGTACTTC; CDR3 protein: CASSLRAGGLDEQYF
V gene: TRBV5-1; clone size: few; D gene: TRBD1; J gene: TRBJ1-2; CDR3 DNA: TGCGCCAGCAGCGCTCGATCGGACAGGGTCTATGGCTACACCTTC; CDR3 protein: CASSARSDRVYGYTF
V gene: TRBV18; clone size: many; D gene: TRBD2; J gene: TRBJ2-2; CDR3 DNA: TGTGCCAGCTCATCACTAGCGTCGAACACCGGGGAGCTGTTTTTT; CDR3 protein: CASSSLASNTGELFF
V gene: TRBV5-4; clone size: many; D gene: TRBD1; J gene: TRBJ2-2; CDR3 DNA: TGTGCCAGCAGCCCGGGGGACAGGAAGAACACCGGGGAGCTGTTTTTT; CDR3 protein: CASSPGDRKNTGELFF
V gene: TRBV12-3/TRBV12-4; clone size: NA; D gene: NA; J gene: TRBJ1-2; CDR3 DNA: TGTGCCAGCAGTTTAACCCAGGGGAGTGGCTATGGCTACACCTTC; CDR3 protein: CASSLTQGSGYGYTF
V gene: TRBV5-5; clone size: NA; D gene: TRBD1; J gene: TRBJ2-7; CDR3 DNA: TGTGCCAGCAGCTTCGCTCCGGGACAGGGATTCGAGCAGTACTTC; CDR3 protein: CASSFAPGQGFEQYF
V gene: TRBV19; clone size: many; D gene: NA; J gene: TRBJ1-4; CDR3 DNA: TGTGCCAGTAGTATCCGGCAGGCAACTAATGAAAAACTGTTTTTT; CDR3 protein: CASSIRQATNEKLFF
V gene: TRBV2; clone size: NA; D gene: NA; J gene: TRBJ2-4; CDR3 DNA: TGTGCCAGCAGTGTGTCTTCCTCGGGCAAAAACATTCAGTACTTC; CDR3 protein: CASSVSSSGKNIQYF
V gene: TRBV2; clone size: many; D gene: NA; J gene: TRBJ1-1; CDR3 DNA: TGTGCCAGCCTGCGGGAAGGAAACACTGAAGCTTTCTTT; CDR3 protein: CASLREGNTEAFF
V gene: TRBV7-6; clone size: many; D gene: TRBD1; J gene: TRBJ2-5; CDR3 DNA: TGTGCCAGCAGCTTAGGTCCAGGGGGAGAGACCCAGTACTTC; CDR3 protein: CASSLGPGGETQYF
V gene: TRBV3-1; clone size: many; D gene: NA; J gene: TRBJ2-1; CDR3 DNA: TGTGCCAGCAGCCATGGCTATGGCCTTCAGCAGTTCTTC; CDR3 protein: CASSHGYGLQQFF
V gene: TRBV4-2; clone size: NA; D gene: NA; J gene: TRBJ2-1; CDR3 DNA: TGTGCCAGCAGCCGAGGTTCGGTTTCTCGGGGTTCAACTTCCTACAATGAGCAGTTCTTC; CDR3 protein: CASSRGSVSRGSTSYNEQFF
V gene: TRBV6-1; clone size: few; D gene: NA; J gene: TRBJ2-7; CDR3 DNA: TGTGCCAGCAGTGAAGCGGTAGGCAGGTTGCTCTTC; CDR3 protein: CASSEAVGRLLF
V gene: TRBV29-1; clone size: many; D gene: NA; J gene: TRBJ2-2; CDR3 DNA: TGCAGCGTTGATACGGATGGCACCGGGGAGCTTTTTTTT; CDR3 protein: CSVDTDGTGELFF
V gene: TRBV3-1; clone size: once; D gene: NA; J gene: TRBJ2-2; CDR3 DNA: TGTGCCAGCAGCCAGGGCAGAGCCGGGGAGCTGTTTTTT; CDR3 protein: CASSQGRAGELFF
V gene: TRBV7-8; clone size: few; D gene: TRBD2; J gene: TRBJ2-5; CDR3 DNA: TGTGCCAGCAGCTTATTCGTAGGACTAGCGGGAGAGGGAGAGACCCAGTACTTC; CDR3 protein: CASSLFVGLAGEGETQYF
V gene: TRBV27; clone size: many; D gene: NA; J gene: TRBJ2-4; CDR3 DNA: TGTGCCAGCAGTTTATCCCGCAGGGGTGAAAACATTCAGTACTTC; CDR3 protein: CASSLSRRGENIQYF
V gene: TRBV28; clone size: NA; D gene: NA; J gene: TRBJ1-2; CDR3 DNA: TGTGCCAGCAGCCCGGAAATCTATGGCTACACCTTC; CDR3 protein: CASSPEIYGYTF
V gene: TRBV9; clone size: NA; D gene: NA; J gene: TRBJ2-2; CDR3 DNA: TGTGCCAGCAGTGCCGGGACGACCAGCACCGGGGAGCTGTTTTTT; CDR3 protein: CASSAGTTSTGELFF
V gene: TRBV28; clone size: few; D gene: NA; J gene: TRBJ1-2; CDR3 DNA: TGTGCCAGCAGTCTTCCGCAGGGCGCGAGGGGCTACACCTTC; CDR3 protein: CASSLPQGARGYTF
V gene: TRBV29-1; clone size: many; D gene: NA; J gene: TRBJ2-1; CDR3 DNA: TGCAGCGTTGGGGACGGAGGTGAGCAGTTCTTC; CDR3 protein: CSVGDGGEQFF
V gene: TRBV6-1; clone size: many; D gene: NA; J gene: TRBJ2-1; CDR3 DNA: TGTGCCAGCAGTATGTCAGGTGCCTCCTACAATGAGCAGTTCTTC; CDR3 protein: CASSMSGASYNEQFF
V gene: TRBV7-2; clone size: many; D gene: NA; J gene: TRBJ1-1; CDR3 DNA: TGTGCCAGCAGCTTACAGGGGAACACTGAAGCTTTCTTT; CDR3 protein: CASSLQGNTEAFF
V gene: TRBV27; clone size: few; D gene: TRBD1; J gene: TRBJ1-1; CDR3 DNA: TGTGCCAGCAGTCCAGGACAGGGTTTTACTGAAGCTTTCTTT; CDR3 protein: CASSPGQGFTEAFF
V gene: TRBV19; clone size: NA; D gene: NA; J gene: TRBJ2-6; CDR3 DNA: TGTGCCAGTAGTAAACAGTCCGGGGCCAACGTCCTGACTTTC; CDR3 protein: CASSKQSGANVLTF
V gene: TRBV7-7; clone size: NA; D gene: NA; J gene: TRBJ2-1; CDR3 DNA: TGTGCTAGCAGCACCACAGGGTACAATGAGCAGTTCTTC; CDR3 protein: CASSTTGYNEQFF
V gene: TRBV7-6; clone size: many; D gene: NA; J gene: TRBJ1-3; CDR3 DNA: TGTGCCAGCAGCCCGGGGACGGACTCTGGAAACACCATATATTTT; CDR3 protein: CASSPGTDSGNTIYF
V gene: TRBV15; clone size: few; D gene: TRBD1; J gene: TRBJ1-1; CDR3 DNA: TGTGCCACCAGTCCTGGGACAGGGGGACAAACTGAAGCTTTCTTT; CDR3 protein: CATSPGTGGQTEAFF